These 27 T cell receptor beta chains were all obtained from the same sample, sequenced in a study of T-cell reconstitution after alpha-beta-depleted transplantation in children. Unique molecular identifiers tagged the TCRbeta library. Via MiXCR, TCRdb re-called the PCR reads, giving one row per CDR3 protein. The data contain roughly 490,000 distinct CDR3 sequences, roughly an eighth of them singletons. The sample here was PBMCs, mostly from graft donor cells, taken 180 days after TCRalphabeta/CD19-depleted stem cell transplant. Receptors originate from a female patient under 10 years old who had a stem cell transplant for aplastic anemia, so the T cells may come from the graft donor.

This chain joins TRBV2 and TRBJ2-7; D remains ambiguous. Germline CDR1 reads SNHLY; CDR2 reads FYNNEI. The CDR3 runs 13 residues. Trimming removed 4 bases at V and 6 bases at J, with 13 bases between. The CDR3 sequence: CASSVEKRSEQYV. The DNA of the CDR3 is TGTGCCAGCAGTGTGGAAAAGAGATCCGAGCAGTACGTC.

This clonotype appeared a few times. The genes are TRBV6-1 and TRBJ1-5, with D perhaps matching TRBD1 (5 bases). The CDR3 consists of 13 residues. V was trimmed by 6 bases and J by 6 bases, leaving 12 bases between them. Germline values: CDR1 MNHNS, CDR2 SASEGT. CDR3 region: CASSRVRGQPQHF. In nucleotides, the CDR3 is TGTGCCAGCAGCAGGGTGCGGGGTCAGCCCCAGCATTTT.

CDR3 region: CASSQGTSSTQYF. CDR3 coding DNA: TGTGCCAGCAGCCAGGGGACTAGTTCTACGCAGTATTTT. The chain links TRBV3-1 to TRBJ2-3, with 8 bases matching TRBD2. The CDR3 consists of 13 residues. Unmatched junction bases numbered 4, after V lost 3 bases and J lost 8 bases. The germline gives CDR1 LGHDT, CDR2 YNNKEL (reference sequence).

A few counts support this clonotype. The chain links TRBV29-1 to TRBJ1-5; 7 bases are shared with TRBD1. The CDR3 loop spans 13 amino acids. Germline V gene sequence: CDR1 SQVTM, CDR2 ANQGSEA. J gave up 3 bases and V 4 bases, and 3 bases lay outside the gene matches. The CDR3 DNA sequence: TGCAGCGTTGGGGACAGACCCAATCAGCCCCAGCATTTT. Amino acids: CSVGDRPNQPQHF.

This clonotype was seen a handful of times. The J gene is TRBJ2-5, the V gene TRBV20-1; 7 nucleotides line up with TRBD2. Losses at the gene ends were 0 bases for V and 1 base for J; bases not matched to a gene: 8. Germline values: CDR1 DFQATT, CDR2 SNEGSKA (reference sequence). This CDR3 has 16 residues. The CDR3 DNA reads as TGCAGTGCTAGAGATGGGCTAGCGGAGATCCAAGAGACCCAGTACTTC. As protein: CSARDGLAEIQETQYF.

This clonotype was picked up a small number of times. V gene TRBV29-1 combines with J gene TRBJ1-1; 10 positions agree with TRBD1. Germline V gene lookup returns CDR1 SQVTM and CDR2 ANQGSEA. The CDR3 runs 15 residues. Germline trimming cut 2 bases from V and 1 base from J; bases unmatched to any gene: 4. The CDR3 reads CSVEPWTGGNTEAFF. DNA for the CDR3: TGCAGCGTTGAACCCTGGACAGGGGGGAACACTGAAGCTTTCTTT.

This chain joins TRBV27 and TRBJ2-5; TRBD1 aligns across 7 bases. The CDR3 extends over 15 amino acids. Germline CDR1 and CDR2: MNHEY and SMNVEV (reference sequence). The V segment lost 5 bases and the J segment 5 bases; nucleotides outside the gene matches: 11. CDR3 bases: TGTGCCAGCAGTCCCCCCGGGACAGATTTTGAGACCCAGTACTTC. Translated: CASSPPGTDFETQYF.

The chain is built from TRBV20-1 and TRBJ2-7, with 14 nucleotides matching TRBD2. The CDR3 has 17 amino acids. The germline CDR1 and CDR2 sequences are DFQATT and SNEGSKA (reference sequence). The junction had 14 bases not matched to a gene; V was cut back by 5 bases and J by 5 bases. CDR3 DNA: TGCAGTGCTGTCAGAGGTCCGGGACTAGCGGGAGTCAACGAGCAGTACTTC. Translating gives CSAVRGPGLAGVNEQYF.

This rearrangement joins TRBV3-1 to TRBJ2-2, with TRBD2 identical over 8 bases. The germline V gene encodes CDR1 LGHDT and CDR2 YNNKEL (reference sequence). The CDR3 extends over 17 amino acids. With V trimmed by 4 bases and J by 4 bases, 11 bases remained unmatched. The CDR3 is CASSPRFGRGFTGELFF. The CDR3 bases are TGTGCCAGCAGCCCGCGGTTCGGGAGGGGCTTCACCGGGGAGCTGTTTTTT.

There are a few counts of this clonotype. The chain employs TRBV15 and TRBJ2-3; 13 bases line up with TRBD2. Losses at the gene ends were 0 bases for V and 3 bases for J; bases not matched to a gene: 9. Germline V gene sequence: CDR1 LNHNV, CDR2 YYDKDF (reference sequence). CDR3 length equals 19 residues. CDR3 in DNA: TGTGCCACCAGCAGAGATGAAGTCCGGACTAGCGGGAGAACAGATACGCAGTATTTT. Protein: CATSRDEVRTSGRTDTQYF.

This chain joins TRBV11-2 and TRBJ2-1; D is perhaps TRBD1 or TRBD2 (9 bases each). The CDR3 consists of 18 residues. Germline CDR1 SGHAT, CDR2 FQNNGV. V was shortened by 5 bases and J by 6 bases, with 26 bases between the two germline ends. The chain's CDR3 is CASSGGQGSGRFFNEQFF. CDR3 coding DNA: TGTGCCAGCAGCGGGGGACAGGGAAGCGGGAGGTTCTTCAATGAGCAGTTCTTC.

The chain joins TRBV24-1 to TRBJ1-2; 7 bases are a match to TRBD1. The CDR3 runs 16 residues. Trimming removed 0 bases from V and 4 bases from J; junction bases left unmatched: 7. Germline CDR1 KGHDR, CDR2 SFDVKD. CDR3 region: CATSDLGTDESYGYTF. The DNA for the CDR3 is TGTGCCACCAGTGATTTGGGGACAGATGAATCCTATGGCTACACCTTC.

This clonotype has only a few counts. This sequence joins TRBV29-1 and TRBJ1-2; D unresolved. Trimming took 2 bases from V and 0 from J, leaving 7 bases between them. The germline gives CDR1 SQVTM, CDR2 ANQGSEA. The CDR3 covers 13 residues. In DNA form, the CDR3 reads TGCAGCGTTGAACTCCCAGCTAACTATGGCTACACCTTC. Protein: CSVELPANYGYTF.

By sample fraction, this clonotype is medium-sized. The chain combines TRBV12-3 or TRBV12-4 with TRBJ2-2; no clear D gene. Trimming took 2 bases from V and 3 from J, leaving 7 bases between them. The CDR3 has 14 residues. Written as DNA, the CDR3 is TGTGCCAGCAGTTTAAATAGGGACACCGGGGAGCTGTTTTTT. Translating it yields CASSLNRDTGELFF.

This clonotype was observed a handful of times. The chain joins TRBV27 to TRBJ2-6, with TRBD1 matching over 8 bases. This CDR3 spans 18 amino acids. The V segment lost 2 bases and the J segment 0 bases; nucleotides outside the gene matches: 6. From germline, CDR1 is MNHEY and CDR2 SMNVEV (reference sequence). The CDR3 is CASSLRQGLYSGANVLTF. The CDR3 DNA is TGTGCCAGCAGTTTACGACAGGGGCTATACTCTGGGGCCAACGTCCTGACTTTC.

This chain connects TRBV6-1 to TRBJ2-7; D is ambiguous. CDR1 and CDR2 (germline): MNHNS, SASEGT. With 6 bases removed from V and 4 bases from J, the gap between germline ends came to 22 bases. This CDR3 is 16 amino acids long. Here the CDR3 reads CASRKRLVELQYEQYF. As DNA, the CDR3 is TGTGCCAGCAGAAAACGACTCGTAGAGTTACAATACGAGCAGTACTTC.

The V and J genes are TRBV20-1 and TRBJ2-3, with D possibly being TRBD2 (5 bases). CDR1 and CDR2 (germline): DFQATT, SNEGSKA (reference sequence). The CDR3 contains 15 residues. Trimming shortened V by 3 bases and J by 2 bases, and 15 bases separated the two germline ends. Written as DNA, the CDR3 is TGCAGTGCTAGGTCTAGACGGGGATCCACAGATACGCAGTATTTT. The encoded protein is CSARSRRGSTDTQYF.

This clonotype turned up a few times. The CDR3 loop reads CASSVQQGAYSPLHF. Here the CDR3 DNA reads TGTGCCAGCAGCGTCCAACAGGGGGCGTATTCACCCCTCCACTTT. The chain recombines TRBV5-6 with TRBJ1-6; TRBD1 matches at 9 bases. The V gene end was trimmed by 4 bases and the J gene end by 8 bases; junction bases not matched to a gene: 7. The CDR3 is made up of 15 amino acids. Germline CDR1 and CDR2: SGHDT and YYEEEE.

The chain uses TRBV7-3 and TRBJ2-3; no clear D. The CDR3 contains 14 residues. Germline V CDR1 and CDR2: SGHTA, FQGTGA. Trimming removed 5 bases at V and 4 bases at J, with 13 bases between. CDR3 loop: CASSPGNGADTQYF. For the CDR3, the DNA is TGTGCCAGCAGCCCTGGGAACGGAGCAGATACGCAGTATTTT.

The sample holds a few counts of this clonotype. The rearrangement joins TRBV30 to TRBJ2-2; D gene unclear. The CDR3 runs to 14 residues. Germline loops: CDR1 GTSNPN, CDR2 SVGIG (reference sequence). The V gene lost 0 bases and the J gene lost 1 base, with 6 bases spanning the gap. CDR3 sequence: CAWSVRQNTGELFF. DNA for the CDR3: TGTGCCTGGAGTGTACGCCAGAACACCGGGGAGCTGTTTTTT.

This chain links TRBV5-1 with TRBJ2-7; the D is unclear. The CDR3 runs 15 residues. Trimming left V 6 bases short and J 4 bases short, with 20 bases between. Germline CDR1 is SGHRS and CDR2 is YFSETQ. CDR3 in DNA: TGCGCCAGCATTAGGCTGGCCCGCAATCCGTACGAGCAGTACTTC. Protein: CASIRLARNPYEQYF.

This clonotype has only a few counts. For the CDR3, the DNA is TGTGCCTGGAGTTGGCCTGACAGGGCCTCCCGGGCCGAGGACACTGAAGCTTTCTTT. It translates to CAWSWPDRASRAEDTEAFF. The chain links TRBV30 to TRBJ1-1, with 7 bases lining up with TRBD1. The J segment lost 3 bases and the V segment lost 2 bases, leaving 21 bases of the junction unmatched. The V gene's germline CDR1 is GTSNPN and CDR2 SVGIG (reference sequence). The CDR3 spans 19 residues. Filled out from reference TRBV30 and TRBJ1-1, the complete variable domain reads SQTIHQWPATLVQPVGSPLSLECTVEGTSNPNLYWYRQAAGRGLQLLFYSVGIGQISSEVPQNLSASRPQDRQFILSSKKLLLSDSGFYLCAWSWPDRASRAEDTEAFFGQGTRLTVV.

CDR3 amino acids: CASSQKGLGDRVDRSYEQYF. The CDR3 DNA follows: TGCGCCAGCAGCCAAAAAGGTCTCGGGGACAGGGTCGATCGTTCCTACGAGCAGTACTTC. The chain is built from TRBV4-3 and TRBJ2-7; 9 nucleotides match TRBD1. Looked up from germline, CDR1 is LGHNA and CDR2 is YSLEER. Trimming cost V 2 bases and J 1 base; bases outside gene matches: 18. This CDR3 is 20 amino acids long.

The gene calls are TRBV7-2 and TRBJ2-7; D remains ambiguous. V gave up 1 base and J gave up 3 bases, with 10 bases separating them. The length of the CDR3 is 14 residues. Germline V lookup: CDR1 SGHTA, CDR2 FQGNSA. Here the CDR3 reads CASSLGFLGYEQYV. The DNA of the CDR3 is TGTGCCAGCAGCTTAGGGTTCCTCGGCTACGAGCAGTACGTC.

This clonotype has just a few counts. The chain recombines TRBV29-1 with TRBJ1-2; D is undetermined. The germline CDR1 and CDR2 sequences are SQVTM and ANQGSEA. Trimming took off 3 bases at V and 4 bases at J, with 12 bases between the two ends. This CDR3 region has 13 residues. CDR3 sequence: CSVEDGAFYGYTF. CDR3 nucleotide sequence: TGCAGCGTTGAGGACGGAGCCTTCTATGGCTACACCTTC.

This chain connects TRBV25-1 to TRBJ2-5; unclear D gene. The length of the CDR3 is 13 residues. The germline CDR1 and CDR2 sequences are MGHDK and SYGVNS. V gave up 4 bases and J gave up 2 bases, with 8 bases separating them. The DNA of the CDR3 is TGTGCCAGCAGTGTAGGAGCTCAAGAGACCCAGTACTTC. It specifies CASSVGAQETQYF.

This clonotype was observed at least ten times. The V gene is TRBV20-1, the J gene TRBJ2-2; 7 nucleotides match TRBD1. CDR3 length: 14 amino acids. Losses at the gene ends were 6 bases for V and 8 bases for J; bases not matched to a gene: 12. Germline V gene lookup returns CDR1 DFQATT and CDR2 SNEGSKA (reference sequence). DNA of the CDR3: TGCAGTGCAACCCCGGGACAGTTTAGGGGGGAGCTGTTTTTT. Translation gives CSATPGQFRGELFF.